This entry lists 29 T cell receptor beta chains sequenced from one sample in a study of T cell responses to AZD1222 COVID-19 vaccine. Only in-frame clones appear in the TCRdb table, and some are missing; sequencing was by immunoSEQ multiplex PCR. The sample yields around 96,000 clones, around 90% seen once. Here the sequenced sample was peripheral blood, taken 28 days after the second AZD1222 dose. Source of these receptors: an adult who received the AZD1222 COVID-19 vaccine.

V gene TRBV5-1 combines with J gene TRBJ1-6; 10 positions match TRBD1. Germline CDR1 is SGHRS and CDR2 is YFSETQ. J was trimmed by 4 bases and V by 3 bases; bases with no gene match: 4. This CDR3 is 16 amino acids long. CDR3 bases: TGCGCCAGCAGCTCGAGACAGGGGGCGTATAATTCACCCCTCCACTTT. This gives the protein CASSSRQGAYNSPLHF.

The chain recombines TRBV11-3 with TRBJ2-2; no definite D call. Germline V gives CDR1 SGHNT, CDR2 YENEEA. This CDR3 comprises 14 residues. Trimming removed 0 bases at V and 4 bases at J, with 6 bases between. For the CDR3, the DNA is TGTGCCAGCAGCTTAGAGTTTTCCACCGGGGAGCTGTTTTTT. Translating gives CASSLEFSTGELFF.

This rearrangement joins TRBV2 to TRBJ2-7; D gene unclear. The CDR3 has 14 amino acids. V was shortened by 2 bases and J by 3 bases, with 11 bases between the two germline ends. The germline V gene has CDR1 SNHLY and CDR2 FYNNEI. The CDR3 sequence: CASSEMVWGYEQYF. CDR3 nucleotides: TGTGCCAGCAGTGAAATGGTTTGGGGCTACGAGCAGTACTTC.

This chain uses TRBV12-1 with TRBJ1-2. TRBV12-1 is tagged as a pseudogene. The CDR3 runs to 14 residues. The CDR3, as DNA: TGTGCCAGCCCTAAAGCGGGGCACCTCTATGGCTACACCTTC. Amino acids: CASPKAGHLYGYTF.

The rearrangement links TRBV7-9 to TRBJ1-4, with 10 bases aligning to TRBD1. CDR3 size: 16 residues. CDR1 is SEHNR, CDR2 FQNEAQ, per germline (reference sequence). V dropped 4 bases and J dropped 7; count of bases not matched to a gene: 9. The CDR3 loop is CASSYRQGATGEKLFF. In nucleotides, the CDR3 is TGTGCCAGCAGCTACAGACAGGGGGCGACGGGTGAAAAACTGTTTTTT.

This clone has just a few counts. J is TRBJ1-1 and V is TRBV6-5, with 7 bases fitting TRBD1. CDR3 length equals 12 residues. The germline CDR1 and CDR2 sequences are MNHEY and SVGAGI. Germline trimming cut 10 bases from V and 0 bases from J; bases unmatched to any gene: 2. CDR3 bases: TGTGCCATACAGGGGATGAACACTGAAGCTTTCTTT. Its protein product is CAIQGMNTEAFF.

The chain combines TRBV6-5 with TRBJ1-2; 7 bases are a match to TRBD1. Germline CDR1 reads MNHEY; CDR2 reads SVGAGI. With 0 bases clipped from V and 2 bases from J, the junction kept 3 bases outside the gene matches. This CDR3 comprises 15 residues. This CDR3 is CASSYSTGINYGYTF. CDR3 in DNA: TGTGCCAGCAGTTACTCGACAGGGATCAACTATGGCTACACCTTC.

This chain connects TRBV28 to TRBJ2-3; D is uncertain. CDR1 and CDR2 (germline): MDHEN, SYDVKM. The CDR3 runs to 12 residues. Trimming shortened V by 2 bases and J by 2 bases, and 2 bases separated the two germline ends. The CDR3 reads CASSLPTDTQYF. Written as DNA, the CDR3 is TGTGCCAGCAGTTTACCCACAGATACGCAGTATTTT.

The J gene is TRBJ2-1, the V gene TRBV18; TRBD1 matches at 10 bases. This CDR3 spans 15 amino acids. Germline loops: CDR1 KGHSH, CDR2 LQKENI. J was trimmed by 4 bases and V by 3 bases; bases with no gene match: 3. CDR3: CASSPWTGGYNEQFF. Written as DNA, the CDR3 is TGTGCCAGCTCACCCTGGACAGGGGGATACAATGAGCAGTTCTTC.

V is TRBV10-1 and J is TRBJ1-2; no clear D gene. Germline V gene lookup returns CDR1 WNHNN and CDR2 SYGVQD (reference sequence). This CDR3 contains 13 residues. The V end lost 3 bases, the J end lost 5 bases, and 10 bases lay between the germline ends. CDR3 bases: TGCGCCAGCAGTGATACGGGAGGTTATGGCTACACCTTC. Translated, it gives CASSDTGGYGYTF.

This chain's CDR3 is CASSYTPGQRYEQYF. The CDR3 bases are TGTGCCAGCAGCTATACTCCGGGACAGCGTTACGAGCAGTACTTC. The rearrangement joins TRBV7-9 to TRBJ2-7; 7 bases align to TRBD1. CDR1 is SEHNR, CDR2 FQNEAQ, per germline (reference sequence). This CDR3 spans 15 amino acids. The V and J ends lost 4 bases and 4 bases, in that order; junction bases with no gene match: 10.

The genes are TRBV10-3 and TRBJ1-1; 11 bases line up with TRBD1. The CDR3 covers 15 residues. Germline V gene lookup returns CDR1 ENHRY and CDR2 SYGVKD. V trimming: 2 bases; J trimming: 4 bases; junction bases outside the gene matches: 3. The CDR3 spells CAISETGTGGTEAFF. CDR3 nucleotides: TGTGCCATCAGTGAGACCGGGACAGGGGGCACTGAAGCTTTCTTT.

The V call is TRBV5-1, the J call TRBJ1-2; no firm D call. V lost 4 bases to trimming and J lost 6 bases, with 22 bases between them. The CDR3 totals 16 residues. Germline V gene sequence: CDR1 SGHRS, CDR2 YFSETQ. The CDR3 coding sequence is TGCGCCAGCAGCGTCATAACGGGGTTGGAGTCCAATGGCTACACCTTC. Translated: CASSVITGLESNGYTF. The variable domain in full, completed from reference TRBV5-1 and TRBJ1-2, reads KAGVTQTPRYLIKTRGQQVTLSCSPISGHRSVSWYQQTPGQGLQFLFEYFSETQRNKGNFPGRFSGRQFSNSRSEMNVSTLELGDSALYLCASSVITGLESNGYTFGSGTRLTVV.

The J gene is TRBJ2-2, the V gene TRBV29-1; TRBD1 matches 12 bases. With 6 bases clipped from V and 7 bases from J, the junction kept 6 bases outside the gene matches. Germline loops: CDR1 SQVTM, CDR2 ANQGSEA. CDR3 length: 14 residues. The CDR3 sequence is CSVSGTGGFGELFF. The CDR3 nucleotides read TGCAGCGTCTCCGGGACAGGGGGCTTCGGGGAGCTGTTTTTT.

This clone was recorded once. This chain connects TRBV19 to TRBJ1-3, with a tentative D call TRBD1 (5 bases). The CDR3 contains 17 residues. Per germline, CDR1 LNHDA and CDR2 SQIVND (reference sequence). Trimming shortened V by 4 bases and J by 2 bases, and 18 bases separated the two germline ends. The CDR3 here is CASSKASGRPPGNTIYF. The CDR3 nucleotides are TGTGCCAGTAGTAAGGCTTCAGGGAGACCGCCTGGAAACACCATATATTTT.

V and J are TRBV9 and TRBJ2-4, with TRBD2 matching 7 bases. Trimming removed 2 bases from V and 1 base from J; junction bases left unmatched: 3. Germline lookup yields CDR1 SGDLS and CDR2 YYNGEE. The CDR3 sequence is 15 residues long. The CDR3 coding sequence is TGTGCCAGCAGCGTGGGAGGGGTGGCCAAAAACATTCAGTACTTC. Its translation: CASSVGGVAKNIQYF.

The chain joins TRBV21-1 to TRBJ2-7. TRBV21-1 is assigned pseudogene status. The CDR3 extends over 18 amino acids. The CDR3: CASSKALLGPPRIYEQYF. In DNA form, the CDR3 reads TGTGCCAGCAGCAAAGCGCTTTTAGGCCCCCCGAGAATTTACGAGCAGTACTTC.

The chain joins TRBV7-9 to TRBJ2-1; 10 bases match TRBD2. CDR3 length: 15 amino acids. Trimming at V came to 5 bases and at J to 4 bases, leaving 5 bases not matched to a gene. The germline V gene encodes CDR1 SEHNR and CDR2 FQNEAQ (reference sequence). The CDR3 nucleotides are TGTGCCAGCAGCCCGGGACTAGCGCCTTACAATGAGCAGTTCTTC. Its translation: CASSPGLAPYNEQFF.

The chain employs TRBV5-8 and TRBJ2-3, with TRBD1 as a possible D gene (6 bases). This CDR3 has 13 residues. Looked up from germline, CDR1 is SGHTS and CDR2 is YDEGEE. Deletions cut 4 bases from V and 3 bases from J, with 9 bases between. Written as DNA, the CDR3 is TGTGCCAGCAGCGCGGACAGAACAGATACGCAGTATTTT. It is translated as CASSADRTDTQYF.

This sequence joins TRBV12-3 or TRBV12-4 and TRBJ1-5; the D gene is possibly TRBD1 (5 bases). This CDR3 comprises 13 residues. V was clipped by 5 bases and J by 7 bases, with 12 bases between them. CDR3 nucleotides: TGTGCCAGCAGTCAGGGCTCCGAACAGCCCCAGCATTTT. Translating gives CASSQGSEQPQHF.

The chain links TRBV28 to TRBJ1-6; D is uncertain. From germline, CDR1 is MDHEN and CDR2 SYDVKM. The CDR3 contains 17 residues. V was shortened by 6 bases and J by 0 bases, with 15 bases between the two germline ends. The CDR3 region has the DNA TGTGCCAGCAGGCTCTCAGCAGGTACCTCCTATAATTCACCCCTCCACTTT. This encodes CASRLSAGTSYNSPLHF.

CDR3 sequence reads: CASSWGNNSPLHF. The DNA of the CDR3 is TGCGCCAGCAGTTGGGGGAATAATTCACCCCTCCACTTT. The chain is built from TRBV10-1 and TRBJ1-6, with a weak D call TRBD1 (5 bases). The CDR3 length is 13 residues. Per the germline V gene, CDR1 is WNHNN and CDR2 is SYGVQD (reference sequence). Trimming shortened V by 5 bases and J by 5 bases, and 7 bases separated the two germline ends.

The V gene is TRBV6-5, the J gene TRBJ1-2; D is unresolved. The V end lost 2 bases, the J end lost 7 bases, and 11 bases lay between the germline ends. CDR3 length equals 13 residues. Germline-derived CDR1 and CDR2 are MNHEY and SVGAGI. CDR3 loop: CASSYDSEGGYTF. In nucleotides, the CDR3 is TGTGCCAGCAGTTACGATTCGGAAGGTGGCTACACCTTC.

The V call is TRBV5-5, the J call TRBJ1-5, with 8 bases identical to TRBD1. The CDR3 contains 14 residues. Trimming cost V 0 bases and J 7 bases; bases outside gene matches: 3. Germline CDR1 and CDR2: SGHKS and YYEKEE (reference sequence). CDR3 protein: CASSLAQGAQPQHF. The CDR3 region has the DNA TGTGCCAGCAGCTTGGCCCAGGGGGCCCAGCCCCAGCATTTT.

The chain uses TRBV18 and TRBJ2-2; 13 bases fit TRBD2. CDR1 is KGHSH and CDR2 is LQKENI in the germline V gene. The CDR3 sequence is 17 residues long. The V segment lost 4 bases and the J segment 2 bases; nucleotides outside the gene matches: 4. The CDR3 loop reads CASSQGLAGINTGELFF. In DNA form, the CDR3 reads TGTGCCAGCTCACAGGGACTAGCGGGGATTAACACCGGGGAGCTGTTTTTT.

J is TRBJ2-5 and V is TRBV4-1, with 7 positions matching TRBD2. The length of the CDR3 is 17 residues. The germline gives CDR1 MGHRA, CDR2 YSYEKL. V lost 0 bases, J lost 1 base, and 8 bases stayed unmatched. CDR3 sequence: CASSQESLAAAQETQYF. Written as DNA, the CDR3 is TGCGCCAGCAGCCAAGAGTCTCTAGCGGCGGCCCAAGAGACCCAGTACTTC.

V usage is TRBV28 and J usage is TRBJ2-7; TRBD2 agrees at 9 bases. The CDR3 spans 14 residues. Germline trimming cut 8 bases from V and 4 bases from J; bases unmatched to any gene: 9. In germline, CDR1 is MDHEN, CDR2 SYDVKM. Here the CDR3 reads CASLGSGSSYEQYF. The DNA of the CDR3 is TGTGCCAGCCTGGGTAGCGGGAGTTCGTACGAGCAGTACTTC.

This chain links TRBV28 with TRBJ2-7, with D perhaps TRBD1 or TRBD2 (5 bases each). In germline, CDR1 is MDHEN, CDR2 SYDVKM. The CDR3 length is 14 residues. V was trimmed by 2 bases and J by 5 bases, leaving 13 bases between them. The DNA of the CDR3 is TGTGCCAGCAGTTTACGTCCGGGGCCTAACGAGCAGTACTTC. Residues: CASSLRPGPNEQYF.

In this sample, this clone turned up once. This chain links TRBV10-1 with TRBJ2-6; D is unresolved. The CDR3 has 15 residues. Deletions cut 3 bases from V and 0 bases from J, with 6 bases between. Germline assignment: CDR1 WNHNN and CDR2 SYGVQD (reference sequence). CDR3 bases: TGCGCCAGCAGTGAAGCCCGCTCTGGGGCCAACGTCCTGACTTTC. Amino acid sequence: CASSEARSGANVLTF.